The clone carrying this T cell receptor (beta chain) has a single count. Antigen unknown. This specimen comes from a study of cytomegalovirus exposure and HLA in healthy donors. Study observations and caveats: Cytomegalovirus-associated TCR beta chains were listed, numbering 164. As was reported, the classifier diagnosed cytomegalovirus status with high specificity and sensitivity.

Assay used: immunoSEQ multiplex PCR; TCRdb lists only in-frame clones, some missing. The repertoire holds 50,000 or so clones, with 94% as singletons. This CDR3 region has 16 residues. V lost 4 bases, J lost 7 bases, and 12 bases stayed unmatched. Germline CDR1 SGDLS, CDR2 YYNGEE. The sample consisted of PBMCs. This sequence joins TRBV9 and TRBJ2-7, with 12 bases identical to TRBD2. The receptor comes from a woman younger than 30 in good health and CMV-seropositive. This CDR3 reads CASSPRLAGAPGEQYF. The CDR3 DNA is TGTGCCAGCAGCCCCCGACTAGCGGGAGCCCCGGGTGAGCAGTACTTC.